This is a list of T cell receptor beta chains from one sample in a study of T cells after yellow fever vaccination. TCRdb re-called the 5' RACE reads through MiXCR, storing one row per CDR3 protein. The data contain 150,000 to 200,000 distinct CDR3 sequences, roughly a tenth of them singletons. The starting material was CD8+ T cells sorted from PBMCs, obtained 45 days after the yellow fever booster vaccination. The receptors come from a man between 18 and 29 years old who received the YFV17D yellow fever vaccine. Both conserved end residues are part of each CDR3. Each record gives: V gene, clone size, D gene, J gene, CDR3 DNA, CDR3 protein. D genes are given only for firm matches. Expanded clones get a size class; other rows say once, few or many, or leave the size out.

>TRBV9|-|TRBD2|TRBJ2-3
TGTGCCAGCAGCCCTGGGACTAGCGGGCTCACAGATACGCAGTATTTT
CASSPGTSGLTDTQYF
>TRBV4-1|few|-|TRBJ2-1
TGCGCCAGCAGCCAAGATGAGGGGTACAATGAGCAGTTCTTC
CASSQDEGYNEQFF
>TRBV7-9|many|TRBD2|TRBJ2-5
TGTGCCAGCAGCTCTTTACTAGCGCCGACTCAAGAGACCCAGTACTTC
CASSSLLAPTQETQYF
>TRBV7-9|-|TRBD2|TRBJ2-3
TGTGCCAGCAGCCCCATACTAGCGGGGAAAAGCACAGATACGCAGTATTTT
CASSPILAGKSTDTQYF
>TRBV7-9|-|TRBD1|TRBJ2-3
TGTGCCAGCAGCGCGGGACAGGGGGCCCGTGTGACAGATACGCAGTATTTT
CASSAGQGARVTDTQYF
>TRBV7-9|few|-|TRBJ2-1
TGTGCCAGCAGCCCTGATGAGGATGAGCAGTTCTTC
CASSPDEDEQFF
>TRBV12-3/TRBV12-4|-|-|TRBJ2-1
TGTGCCAGCACGGCGATAGCCGGCAATGAGCAGTTCTTC
CASTAIAGNEQFF
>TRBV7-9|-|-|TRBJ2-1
TGTGCCAGCAGCTCCACAACCCAGGGTTGGGTGTCGTGTGAGCAGTTCTTC
CASSSTTQGWVSCEQFF
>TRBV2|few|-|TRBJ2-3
TGTGCCAGCCGTTCGGGACAATACCACGGGGGAGATACGCAGTATTTT
CASRSGQYHGGDTQYF
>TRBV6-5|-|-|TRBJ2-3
TGTGCCAGCAGTAGGGCCCTTGTGGGGTCGGCAGATACGCAGTATTTT
CASSRALVGSADTQYF
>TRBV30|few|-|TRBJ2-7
TGTGCCTGGAGGCTTAGCTACGAGCAGTACTTC
CAWRLSYEQYF
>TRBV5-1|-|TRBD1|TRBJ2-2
TGCGCCAGCAGCCTGTGGTCGGGACAGGGGGCCGGGGAGCTGTTTTTT
CASSLWSGQGAGELFF
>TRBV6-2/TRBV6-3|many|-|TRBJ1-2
TGTGCCAGCAGTTATAGCTATGGCTACACCTTC
CASSYSYGYTF
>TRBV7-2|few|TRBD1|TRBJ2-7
TGTGCCAGCAGCTACTCGGGACAGGGGGTCCCTCGTTCCTACGAGCAGTACTTC
CASSYSGQGVPRSYEQYF
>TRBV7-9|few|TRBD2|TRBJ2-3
TGTGCCAGCAGCTCAGAGCGGGGGGACCGGGATACGCAGTATTTT
CASSSERGDRDTQYF
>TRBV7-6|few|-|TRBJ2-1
TGTGCCAGCAGCTTAGGTGACTACAATGAGCAGTTCTTC
CASSLGDYNEQFF
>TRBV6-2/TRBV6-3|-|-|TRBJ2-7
TGTGCCAGCAGTTACGCAGGACTTGAGTACGAGCAGTACTTC
CASSYAGLEYEQYF
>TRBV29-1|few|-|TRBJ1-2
TGCAGCGTTGAGGCAGGCGACCCTAACTATGGCTACACCTTC
CSVEAGDPNYGYTF
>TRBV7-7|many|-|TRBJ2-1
TGTGCTAGCAGCCCGTCAGGGAGCTCCTACAATGAGCAGTTCTTC
CASSPSGSSYNEQFF
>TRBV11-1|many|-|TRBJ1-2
TGTGCCAGCAGCTTAGAGTTGGGACCATATGGCTACACCTTC
CASSLELGPYGYTF
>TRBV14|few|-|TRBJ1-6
TGTGCCAGCAGCCAAACCCAAAATTCACCCCTCCACTTT
CASSQTQNSPLHF
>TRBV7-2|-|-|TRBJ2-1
TGTGCCAGCAGCCTAGACCCTAATGAGCAGTTCTTC
CASSLDPNEQFF
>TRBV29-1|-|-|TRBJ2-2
TGCAGCGTTGCCGGGACGGAGAACACCGGGGAGCTGTTTTTT
CSVAGTENTGELFF
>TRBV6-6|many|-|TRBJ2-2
TGTGCCAGCAGTTACTCTGGTGCCGGACTGCCAGACGGGGAGCTGTTTTTT
CASSYSGAGLPDGELFF
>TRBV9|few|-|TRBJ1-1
TGTGCCAGCAGCGTAGGAAGGGGGTTGAGGAACACTGAAGCTTTCTTT
CASSVGRGLRNTEAFF
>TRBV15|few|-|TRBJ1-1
TGTGCCACCAGCAGAGATCGCGCAAGCGAAGCTTTCTTT
CATSRDRASEAFF
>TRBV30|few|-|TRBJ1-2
TGTGCCTGGAGTAGGGGGGCTAATGGCTACACCTTC
CAWSRGANGYTF
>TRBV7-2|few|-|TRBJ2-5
TGTGCCAGCAGCTTAGGGGGGGGCGGATGGGAGACCCAGTACTTC
CASSLGGGGWETQYF
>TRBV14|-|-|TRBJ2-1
TGTGCCAGCAGCCAAGACGGGCTACGATCCCCCGAGCAGTTCTTC
CASSQDGLRSPEQFF
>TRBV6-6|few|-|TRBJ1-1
TGTGCCAGCAGAGTCGGACCCCACACTGAAGCTTTCTTT
CASRVGPHTEAFF
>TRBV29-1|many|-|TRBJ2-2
TGCAGCGTTGAAGCGACAGACACCGGGGAGCTGTTTTTT
CSVEATDTGELFF
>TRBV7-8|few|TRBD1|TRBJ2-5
TGTGCCAGCAGCTTAAGGGACAGAGTGGGGGAGACCCAGTACTTC
CASSLRDRVGETQYF
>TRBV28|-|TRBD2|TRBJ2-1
TGTGCCAGCAGTTCCCAGTCATCCGGGACTAGCGGGGGCCTCTACAATGAGCAGTTCTTC
CASSSQSSGTSGGLYNEQFF
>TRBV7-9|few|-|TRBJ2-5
TGTGCCAGCAGCTCCCGGACACTACCGGGACTCCGGAGACGAGATCTAGAGACCCAGTACTTC
CASSSRTLPGLRRRDLETQYF
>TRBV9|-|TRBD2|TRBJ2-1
TGTGCCAGCAGCCCACGACTAGCGGGGGGTTCGGATGAGCAGTTCTTC
CASSPRLAGGSDEQFF
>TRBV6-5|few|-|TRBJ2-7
TGTGCCAGCAGCTACAGGGAGACACCCCTCGAGCAGTACTTC
CASSYRETPLEQYF
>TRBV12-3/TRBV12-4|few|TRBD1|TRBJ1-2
TGTGCCAGCAGTTGGACAGGCGTGGACGGCTACACCTTC
CASSWTGVDGYTF
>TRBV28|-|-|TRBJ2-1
TGTGCCAGCAGTTTATCCCTAAGCAATGAGCAGTTCTTC
CASSLSLSNEQFF
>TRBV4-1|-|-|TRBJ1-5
TGCGCCAGCAGCCCCCACAGGGCAGTCACTCAGCCCCAGCATTTT
CASSPHRAVTQPQHF
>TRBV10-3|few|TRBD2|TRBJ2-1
TGTGCCATCAGTGAGCCCCTAGCGGGGGGGAACTATAATGAGCAGTTCTTC
CAISEPLAGGNYNEQFF
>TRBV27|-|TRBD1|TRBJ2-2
TGTGCCAGCAGTTTATCCATCGGGACAGGGGGTACCGGGGAGCTGTTTTTT
CASSLSIGTGGTGELFF
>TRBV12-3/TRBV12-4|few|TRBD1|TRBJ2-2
TGTGCCAGCAGTTTGGGGCAGGGGGTGTTCGCCGGGGAGCTGTTTTTT
CASSLGQGVFAGELFF
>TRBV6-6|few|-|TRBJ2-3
TGTGCCAGTGGCTGGGGCGGGGGCACAGATACGCAGTATTTT
CASGWGGGTDTQYF
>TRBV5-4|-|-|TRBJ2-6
TGTGCCAGCAGCTTGGTGGGAGACGGGGCCAACGTCCTGACTTTC
CASSLVGDGANVLTF
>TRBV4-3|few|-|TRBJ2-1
TGCGCCAGCAGCCAAGATATGGTAGCCAATGAGCAGTTCTTC
CASSQDMVANEQFF
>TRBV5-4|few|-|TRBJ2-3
TGTGCCAGCAGCTCGGCGGGCGCAATAAGCACAGATACGCAGTATTTT
CASSSAGAISTDTQYF
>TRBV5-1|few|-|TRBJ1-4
TGCGCCAGCAGCTTGGGGGGACGGTATGGTTGGTATGAAAAACTGTTTTTT
CASSLGGRYGWYEKLFF
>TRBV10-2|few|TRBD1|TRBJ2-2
TGCGCCAGCTGGGAGTCCGGGACAGGGCGCACCGGGGAGCTGTTTTTT
CASWESGTGRTGELFF
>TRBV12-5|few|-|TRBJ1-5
TGTGCTAGTGCCTCGGGGGTTCAGCCCCAGCATTTT
CASASGVQPQHF
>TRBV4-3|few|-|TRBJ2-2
TGCGCCAGCAGCCTTTACAGCCCCACTGGGGAGCTGTTTTTT
CASSLYSPTGELFF
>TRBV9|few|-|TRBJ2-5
TGTGCCAGCAGTCAAAGCAGGGTCGGAGAGACCCAGTACTTC
CASSQSRVGETQYF